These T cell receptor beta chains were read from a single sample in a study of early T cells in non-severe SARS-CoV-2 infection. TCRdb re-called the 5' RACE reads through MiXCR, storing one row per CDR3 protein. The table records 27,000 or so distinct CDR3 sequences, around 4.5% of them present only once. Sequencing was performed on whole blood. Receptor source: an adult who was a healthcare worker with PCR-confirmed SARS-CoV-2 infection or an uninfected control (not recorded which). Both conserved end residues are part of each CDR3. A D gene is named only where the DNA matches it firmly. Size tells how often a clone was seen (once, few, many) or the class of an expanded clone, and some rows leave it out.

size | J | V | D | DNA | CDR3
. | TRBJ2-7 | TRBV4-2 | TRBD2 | TGTGCCAGCAGCCAAGATAGGTCCCGGGAGGGCCCCTACGAGCAGTACTTC | CASSQDRSREGPYEQYF
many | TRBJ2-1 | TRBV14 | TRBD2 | TGTGCCAGCAGCCAAGTCTCCAGCGGGAGGATAACGACCCGCTACAATGAGCAGTTCTTC | CASSQVSSGRITTRYNEQFF
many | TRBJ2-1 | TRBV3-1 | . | TGTGCCAGCAGCCCTACGGTCGTTGGTGAGCAGTTCTTC | CASSPTVVGEQFF
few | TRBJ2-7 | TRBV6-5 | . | TGTGCCAGCAGTTACATGAGCGGATCCTACGAGCAGTACTTC | CASSYMSGSYEQYF
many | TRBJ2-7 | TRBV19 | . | TGTGCCAGTAGACTAAAAGGCGGTACCTACGAGCAGTACTTC | CASRLKGGTYEQYF
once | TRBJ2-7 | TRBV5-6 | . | TGTGCCAGCAGCTCGACGGGTTCCTACGAGCAGTACTTC | CASSSTGSYEQYF
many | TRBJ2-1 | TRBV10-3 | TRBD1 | TGTGCCATCACCAGGACAGGGTACGGGAGTGAGCAGTTCTTC | CAITRTGYGSEQFF
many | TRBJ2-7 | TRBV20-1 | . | TGCAGTGCTTCCCCCTTCGCGGGGACCACCTACGAGCAGTACTTC | CSASPFAGTTYEQYF
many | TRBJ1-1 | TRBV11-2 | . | TGTGCCAGCAGCTTAGATCCCGCAGGGAACACTGAAGCTTTCTTT | CASSLDPAGNTEAFF
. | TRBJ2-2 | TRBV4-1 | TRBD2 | TGCGCCAGCAGCCAGGGGATGACTAGCCGGACCGGGGAGCTGTTTTTT | CASSQGMTSRTGELFF
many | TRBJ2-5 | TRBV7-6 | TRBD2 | TGTGCCAGCAGCCTCAGCGGGAGATTAGAGACCCAGTACTTC | CASSLSGRLETQYF
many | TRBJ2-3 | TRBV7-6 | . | TGTGCCAGCAGCCCGGGGACAACTAGCACAGATACGCAGTATTTT | CASSPGTTSTDTQYF
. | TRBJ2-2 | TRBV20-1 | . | TGCGGTGCTAAAAAACAGACAAACACCGGGGAGCTGTTTTTT | CGAKKQTNTGELFF
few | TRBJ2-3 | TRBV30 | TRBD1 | TGTGCCTGGAGTCCACAGGGGGAAGGAGATACGCAGTATTTT | CAWSPQGEGDTQYF
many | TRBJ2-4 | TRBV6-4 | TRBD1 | TGTGCCAGCAGTCCCTCGCCGGGACAGGGGGCGTTGTACTTC | CASSPSPGQGALYF
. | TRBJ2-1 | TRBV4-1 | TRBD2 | TGCGCCAGCAGCCAAGAGGAAGGACTAGCGGGACTCAATGAGCAGTTCTTC | CASSQEEGLAGLNEQFF
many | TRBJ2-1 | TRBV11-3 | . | TGTGCCAGCAGCTTATTGGGGGGTGAGCAGTTCTTC | CASSLLGGEQFF
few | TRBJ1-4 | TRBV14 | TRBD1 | TGTGCCAGCAGCCGGACAGGGTGGAGGAGTAATGAAAAACTGTTTTTT | CASSRTGWRSNEKLFF
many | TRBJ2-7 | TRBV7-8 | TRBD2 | TGTGCCAGCAGCTTAGACGGGACTAGCGGGACCTACTGGTACGAGCAGTACTTC | CASSLDGTSGTYWYEQYF
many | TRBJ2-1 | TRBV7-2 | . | TGTGCCAGCAGCTTAGGCCCTCCGACTCTGAGCTCCTACAATGAGCAGTTCTTC | CASSLGPPTLSSYNEQFF
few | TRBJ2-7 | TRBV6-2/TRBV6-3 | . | TGTGCCAGCAGCATCCAGGGATTAAAGTACGAGCAGTACTTC | CASSIQGLKYEQYF
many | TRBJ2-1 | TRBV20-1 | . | TGCAGTGCTAGGGTTTTCGGAGCGCCACACCTCTTC | CSARVFGAPHLF
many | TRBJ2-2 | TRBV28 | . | TGTGCCAGCAGCCCACCGACAGGTTATGGCACCGGGGAGCTGTTTTTT | CASSPPTGYGTGELFF
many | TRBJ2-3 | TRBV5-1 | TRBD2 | TGCGCCAGCAGCTTGGAGGGACTACTCACAGATACGCAGTATTTT | CASSLEGLLTDTQYF
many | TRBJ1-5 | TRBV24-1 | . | TGTGCCACCAGTGATGGTCGGGACACCAAGCCCCAGCATTTT | CATSDGRDTKPQHF
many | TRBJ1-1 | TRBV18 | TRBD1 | TGTGCCAGCTCACCGAAGACAGGGATGGAAGCTTTCTTT | CASSPKTGMEAFF
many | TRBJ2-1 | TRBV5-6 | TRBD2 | TGTGCCAGCAGCATCCGGCGGGGGGCCTACAATGAGCAGTTCTTC | CASSIRRGAYNEQFF